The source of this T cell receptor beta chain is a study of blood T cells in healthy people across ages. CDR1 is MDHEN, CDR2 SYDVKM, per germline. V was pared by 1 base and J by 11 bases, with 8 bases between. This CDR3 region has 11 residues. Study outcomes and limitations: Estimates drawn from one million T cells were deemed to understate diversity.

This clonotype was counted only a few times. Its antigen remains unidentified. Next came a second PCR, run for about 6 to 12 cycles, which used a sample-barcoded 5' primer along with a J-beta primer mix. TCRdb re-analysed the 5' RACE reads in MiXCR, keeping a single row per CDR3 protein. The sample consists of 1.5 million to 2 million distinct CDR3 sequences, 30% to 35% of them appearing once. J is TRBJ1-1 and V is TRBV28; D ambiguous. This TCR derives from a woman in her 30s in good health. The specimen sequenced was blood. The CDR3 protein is CASSLSRDAFF. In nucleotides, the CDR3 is TGTGCCAGCAGTTTATCGCGGGATGCTTTCTTT.